The TCR beta chain under discussion was sequenced for a study of T cell repertoires in cytomegalovirus infection. About the research overall: Signatures in public TCR beta sequences pointed to both CMV infection and matching HLA type. Study-level points and caveats: Cumulative public TCR beta family frequency identified carriers of CMV plus the relevant HLA.

TCRdb independently ran MiXCR on the reads; one entry per CDR3 protein. The data hold around 440,000 distinct CDR3 sequences, with about 11% observed a single time. This clonotype has at least ten counts. The antigen is unknown. The sequenced material came from PBMCs. The TCR comes from a human donor in good health (CMV status not recorded). Some clones in this sample may be carry-over from other donors' samples.

Here the CDR3 DNA reads TGTGCCAGTAGTATTGGGACTAGCGGGCCCACCACAGATACGCAGTATTTT. This gives the protein CASSIGTSGPTTDTQYF. The chain is built from TRBV19 and TRBJ2-3; 12 nucleotides line up with TRBD2. V dropped 3 bases and J dropped 2; count of bases not matched to a gene: 6. This CDR3 contains 17 residues. CDR1 and CDR2 from the germline V gene are LNHDA and SQIVND (reference sequence).